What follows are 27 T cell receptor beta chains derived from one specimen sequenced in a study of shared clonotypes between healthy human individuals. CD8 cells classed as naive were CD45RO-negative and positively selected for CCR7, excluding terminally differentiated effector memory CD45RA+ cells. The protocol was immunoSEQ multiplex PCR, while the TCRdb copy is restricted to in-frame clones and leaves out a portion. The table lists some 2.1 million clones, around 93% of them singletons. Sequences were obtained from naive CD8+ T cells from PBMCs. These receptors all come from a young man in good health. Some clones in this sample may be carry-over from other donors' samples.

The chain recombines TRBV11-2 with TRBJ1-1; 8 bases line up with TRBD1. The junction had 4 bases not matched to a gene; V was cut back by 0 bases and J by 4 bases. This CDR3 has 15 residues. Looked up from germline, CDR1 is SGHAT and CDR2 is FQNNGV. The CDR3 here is CASSLDSRGLTEAFF. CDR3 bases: TGTGCCAGCAGCTTAGATTCCAGGGGGCTCACTGAAGCTTTCTTT. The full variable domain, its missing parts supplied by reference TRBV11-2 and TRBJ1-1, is EAGVAQSPRYKIIEKRQSVAFWCNPISGHATLYWYQQILGQGPKLLIQFQNNGVVDDSQLPKDRFSAERLKGVDSTLKIQPAKLEDSAVYLCASSLDSRGLTEAFFGQGTRLTVV.

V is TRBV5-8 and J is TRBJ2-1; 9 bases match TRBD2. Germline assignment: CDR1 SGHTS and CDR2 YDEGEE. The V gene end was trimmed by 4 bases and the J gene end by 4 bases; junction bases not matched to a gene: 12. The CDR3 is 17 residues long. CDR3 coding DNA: TGTGCCAGCAGCCAGTCCGCGACTAGCGGAGTTTACAATGAGCAGTTCTTC. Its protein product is CASSQSATSGVYNEQFF. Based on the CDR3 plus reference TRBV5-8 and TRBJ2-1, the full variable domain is EAGVTQSPTHLIKTRGQQATLRCSPISGHTSVYWYQQALGLGLQFLLWYDEGEERNRGNFPPRFSGRQFPNYSSELNVNALELEDSALYLCASSQSATSGVYNEQFFGPGTRLTVL.

The CDR3 reads CAIRPATDSYNEQFF. In nucleotides, the CDR3 is TGTGCCATCAGACCAGCGACGGACTCCTACAATGAGCAGTTCTTC. The chain couples TRBV10-3 to TRBJ2-1; D remains unclear. CDR1 and CDR2 (germline): ENHRY, SYGVKD. The CDR3 totals 15 residues. V shed 6 bases and J shed 0 bases, with 12 bases lying between them.

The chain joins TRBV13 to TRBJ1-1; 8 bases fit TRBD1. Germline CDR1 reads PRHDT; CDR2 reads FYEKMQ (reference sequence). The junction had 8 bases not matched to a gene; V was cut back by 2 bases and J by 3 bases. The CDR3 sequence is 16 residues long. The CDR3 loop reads CASSLWGTGDHTEAFF. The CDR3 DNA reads TGTGCCAGCAGCTTATGGGGGACAGGAGACCACACTGAAGCTTTCTTT.

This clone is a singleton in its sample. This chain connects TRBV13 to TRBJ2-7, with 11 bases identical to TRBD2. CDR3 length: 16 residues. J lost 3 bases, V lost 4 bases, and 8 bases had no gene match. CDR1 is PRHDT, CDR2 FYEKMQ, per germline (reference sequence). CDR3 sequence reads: CASSSLLAGGYYEQYF. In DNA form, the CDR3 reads TGTGCCAGCAGCTCCCTCTTAGCGGGAGGGTACTACGAGCAGTACTTC.

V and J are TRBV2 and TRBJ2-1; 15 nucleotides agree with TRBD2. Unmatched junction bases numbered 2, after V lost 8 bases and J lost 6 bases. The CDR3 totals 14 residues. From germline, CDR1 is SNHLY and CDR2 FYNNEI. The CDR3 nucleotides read TGTGCCAGCGAGGGACTAGCGGGAGGCAATGAGCAGTTCTTC. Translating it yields CASEGLAGGNEQFF.

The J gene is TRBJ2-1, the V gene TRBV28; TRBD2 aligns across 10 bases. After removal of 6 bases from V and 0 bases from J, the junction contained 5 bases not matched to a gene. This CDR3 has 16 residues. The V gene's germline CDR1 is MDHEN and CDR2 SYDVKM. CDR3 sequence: CASRGLAESSYNEQFF. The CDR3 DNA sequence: TGTGCCAGCAGAGGACTAGCGGAAAGCTCCTACAATGAGCAGTTCTTC.

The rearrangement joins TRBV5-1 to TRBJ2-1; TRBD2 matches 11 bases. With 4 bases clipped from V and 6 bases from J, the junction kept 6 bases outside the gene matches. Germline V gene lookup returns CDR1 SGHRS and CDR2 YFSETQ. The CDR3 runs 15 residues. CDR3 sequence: CASSQTSGTINEQFF. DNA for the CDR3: TGCGCCAGCAGCCAGACTAGCGGGACGATCAATGAGCAGTTCTTC.

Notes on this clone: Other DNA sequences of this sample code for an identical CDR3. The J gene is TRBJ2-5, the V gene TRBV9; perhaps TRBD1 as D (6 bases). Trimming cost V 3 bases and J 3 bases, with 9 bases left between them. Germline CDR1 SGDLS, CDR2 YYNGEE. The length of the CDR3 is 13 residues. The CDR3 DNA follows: TGTGCCAGCAGCGCCAGACAGGAAGAGACCCAGTACTTC. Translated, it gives CASSARQEETQYF.

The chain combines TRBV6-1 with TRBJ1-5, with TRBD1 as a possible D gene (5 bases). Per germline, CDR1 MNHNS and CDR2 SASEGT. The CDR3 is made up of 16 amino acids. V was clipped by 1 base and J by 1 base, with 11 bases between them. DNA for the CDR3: TGTGCCAGCAGTGAAGGATGGGGCATAAGCAATCAGCCCCAGCATTTT. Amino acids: CASSEGWGISNQPQHF.

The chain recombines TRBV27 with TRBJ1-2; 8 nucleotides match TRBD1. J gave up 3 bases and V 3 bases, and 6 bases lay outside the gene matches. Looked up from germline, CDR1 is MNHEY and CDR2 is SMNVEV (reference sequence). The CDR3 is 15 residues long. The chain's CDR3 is CASSFRAGGYYGYTF. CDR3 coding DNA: TGTGCCAGCAGTTTTAGGGCAGGGGGCTACTATGGCTACACCTTC.

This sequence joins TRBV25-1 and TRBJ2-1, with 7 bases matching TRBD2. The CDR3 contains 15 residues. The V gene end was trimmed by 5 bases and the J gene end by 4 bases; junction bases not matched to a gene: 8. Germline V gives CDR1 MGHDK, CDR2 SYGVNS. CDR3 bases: TGTGCCAGCAGTTCGGAGCGGGGCCCGTACAATGAGCAGTTCTTC. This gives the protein CASSSERGPYNEQFF.

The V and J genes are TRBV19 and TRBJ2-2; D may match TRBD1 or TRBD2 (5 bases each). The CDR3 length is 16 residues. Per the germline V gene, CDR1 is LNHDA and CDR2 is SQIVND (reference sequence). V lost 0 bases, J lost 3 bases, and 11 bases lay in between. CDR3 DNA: TGTGCCAGTAGTATAGATCGGGGACGATACACCGGGGAGCTGTTTTTT. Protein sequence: CASSIDRGRYTGELFF.

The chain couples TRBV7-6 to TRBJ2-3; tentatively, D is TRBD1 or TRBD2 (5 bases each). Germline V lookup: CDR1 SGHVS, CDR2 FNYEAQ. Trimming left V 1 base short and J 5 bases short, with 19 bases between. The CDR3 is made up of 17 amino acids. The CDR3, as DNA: TGTGCCAGCAGCTTAGTGGTAGGAGCTAGGGGAGTAGATACGCAGTATTTT. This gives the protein CASSLVVGARGVDTQYF. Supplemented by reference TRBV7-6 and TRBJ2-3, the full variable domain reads GAGVSQSPRYKVTKRGQDVALRCDPISGHVSLYWYRQALGQGPEFLTYFNYEAQQDKSGLPNDRFSAERPEGSISTLTIQRTEQRDSAMYRCASSLVVGARGVDTQYFGPGTRLTVL.

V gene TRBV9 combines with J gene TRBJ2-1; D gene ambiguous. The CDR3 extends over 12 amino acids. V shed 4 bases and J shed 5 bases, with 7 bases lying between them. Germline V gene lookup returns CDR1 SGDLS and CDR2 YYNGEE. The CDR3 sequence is CASSPNNNEQFF. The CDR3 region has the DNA TGTGCCAGCAGCCCGAATAACAATGAGCAGTTCTTC.

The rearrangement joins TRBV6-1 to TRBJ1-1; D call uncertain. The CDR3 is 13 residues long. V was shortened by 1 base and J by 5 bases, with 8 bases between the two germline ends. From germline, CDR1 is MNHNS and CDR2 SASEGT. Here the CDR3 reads CASSEGEETEAFF. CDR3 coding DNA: TGTGCCAGCAGTGAAGGAGAAGAGACTGAAGCTTTCTTT.

DNA for the CDR3: TGCAGCGTTGAAAGTCTAGCGGGAGCCTACAATGAGCAGTTCTTC. This translates into CSVESLAGAYNEQFF. V and J are TRBV29-1 and TRBJ2-1; 10 bases are a match to TRBD2. The CDR3 totals 15 residues. The V gene end was trimmed by 2 bases and the J gene end by 2 bases; junction bases not matched to a gene: 3. Looked up from germline, CDR1 is SQVTM and CDR2 is ANQGSEA.

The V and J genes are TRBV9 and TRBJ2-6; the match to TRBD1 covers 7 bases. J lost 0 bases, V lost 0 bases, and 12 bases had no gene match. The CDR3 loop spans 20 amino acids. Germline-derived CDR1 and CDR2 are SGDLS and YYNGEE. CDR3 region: CASSVAGGQVSLSGANVLTF. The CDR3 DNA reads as TGTGCCAGCAGCGTAGCAGGAGGACAGGTGTCCCTCTCTGGGGCCAACGTCCTGACTTTC.

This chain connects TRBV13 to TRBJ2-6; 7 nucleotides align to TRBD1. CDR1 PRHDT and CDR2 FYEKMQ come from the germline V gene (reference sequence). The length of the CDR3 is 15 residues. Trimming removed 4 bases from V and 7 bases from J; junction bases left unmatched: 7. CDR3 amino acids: CASSSLTGPANVLTF. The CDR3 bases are TGTGCCAGCAGCTCCTTGACAGGGCCCGCCAACGTCCTGACTTTC.

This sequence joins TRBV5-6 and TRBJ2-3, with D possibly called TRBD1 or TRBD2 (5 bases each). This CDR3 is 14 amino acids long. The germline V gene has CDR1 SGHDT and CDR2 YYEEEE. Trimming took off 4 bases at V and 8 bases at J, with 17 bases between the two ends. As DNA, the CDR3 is TGTGCCAGCAGCGCGACAGCGGCCGGCGGTACGCAGTATTTT. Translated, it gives CASSATAAGGTQYF.

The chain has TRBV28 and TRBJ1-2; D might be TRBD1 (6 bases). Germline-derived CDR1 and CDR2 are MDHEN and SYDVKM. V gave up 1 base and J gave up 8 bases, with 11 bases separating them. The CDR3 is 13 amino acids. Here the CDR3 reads CASSLSGGPGYTF. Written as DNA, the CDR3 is TGTGCCAGCAGTTTATCGGGGGGGCCCGGCTACACCTTC.

CDR3 sequence reads: CASSLRPATSSYEQYF. The CDR3, as DNA: TGTGCCAGCAGCTTACGGCCAGCGACGAGCTCCTACGAGCAGTACTTC. This sequence joins TRBV7-7 and TRBJ2-7, with D unclear. The length of the CDR3 is 16 residues. Germline V lookup: CDR1 SSHAT, CDR2 FNYEAQ (reference sequence). V dropped 2 bases and J dropped 0 bases, with 14 bases sitting between them.

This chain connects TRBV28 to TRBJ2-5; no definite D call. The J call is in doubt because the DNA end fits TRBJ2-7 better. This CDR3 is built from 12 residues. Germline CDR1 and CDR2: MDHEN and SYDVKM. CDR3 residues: CASSPSTYEQYF. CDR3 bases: TGTGCCAGCAGTCCATCGACCTACGAGCAGTACTTC.

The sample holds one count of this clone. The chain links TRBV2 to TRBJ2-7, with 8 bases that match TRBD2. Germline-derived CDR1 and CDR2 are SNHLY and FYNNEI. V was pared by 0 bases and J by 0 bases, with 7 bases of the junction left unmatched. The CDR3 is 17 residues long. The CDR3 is CASSEALIAGSSYEQYF. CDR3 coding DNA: TGTGCCAGCAGTGAAGCATTAATAGCGGGGAGCTCCTACGAGCAGTACTTC.

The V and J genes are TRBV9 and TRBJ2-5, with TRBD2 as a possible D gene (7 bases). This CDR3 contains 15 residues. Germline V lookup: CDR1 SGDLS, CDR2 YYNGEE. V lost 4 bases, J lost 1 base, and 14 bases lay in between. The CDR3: CASSPLRGAQETQYF. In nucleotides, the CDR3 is TGTGCCAGCAGCCCCCTCCGGGGGGCCCAAGAGACCCAGTACTTC.

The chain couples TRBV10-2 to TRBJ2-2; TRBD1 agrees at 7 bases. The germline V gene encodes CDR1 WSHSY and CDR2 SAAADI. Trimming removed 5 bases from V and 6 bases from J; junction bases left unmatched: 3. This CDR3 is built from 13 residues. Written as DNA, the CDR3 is TGCGCCAGCAGTCCTACAGGGGCCGGGGAGCTGTTTTTT. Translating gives CASSPTGAGELFF.

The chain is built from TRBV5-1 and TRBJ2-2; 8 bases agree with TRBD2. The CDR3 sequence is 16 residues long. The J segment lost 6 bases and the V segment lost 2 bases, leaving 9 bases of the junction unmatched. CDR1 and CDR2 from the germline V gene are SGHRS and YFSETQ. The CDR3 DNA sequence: TGCGCCAGCAGCTTCACTAGCGGCCCCAGGCCCGGGGAGCTGTTTTTT. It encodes CASSFTSGPRPGELFF.